This is a list of T cell receptor beta chains from one sample in a study of regulatory T cells in long-lasting Graves disease. TCRdb called the multiplex PCR reads again in MiXCR, with one record for every CDR3 protein. The sample lists about 530,000 distinct CDR3 sequences; 15% to 20% were seen once. Another study also made use of these data, one on T cells in Graves' hyperthyroidism and ophthalmopathy.

The material was peripheral blood mononuclear cells (PBMCs), obtained at new diagnosis, from a patient treated with antithyroid drugs. The receptors stem from a woman between 40 and 65 years old with Graves disease. The CDR3 runs from the conserved cysteine through the conserved F or W.

TRBV2,CASTGTEAYEQYF
TRBV3-1,CASSRGSPNEKLFF
TRBV30,CAWSVQGLPEAFF
TRBV6-2/TRBV6-3,CASSKNRDYYNEQFF
TRBV12-3/TRBV12-4,CASKMNTEAFF
TRBV12-3/TRBV12-4,CASRDRARTEAFF
TRBV12-3/TRBV12-4,CASSHPDRLGYGYTF
TRBV3-1,CASSQIEAGQDSPLHF
TRBV6-1,CASTGTGQINEKLFF
TRBV7-9,CASSQGPATRFYEQYF
TRBV7-9,CASSKTGDQPQHF
TRBV11-1,CASSSDMDNEQFF
TRBV15,CATSRVRAGGREKLFF
TRBV25-1,CASSDYSYEQYF
TRBV3-1,CASSRDLTDTQYF
TRBV5-6,CASGDGGLNEQFF